The 9 T cell receptor beta chains below were found in one sample sequenced in a study of blood T cells in healthy people across ages. Combining a sample-barcoded 5' primer with a J-beta primer mix, a second PCR ran for about 6 to 11 cycles. TCRdb reprocessed the 5' RACE reads with MiXCR, giving one entry per CDR3 protein. The sample records approximately 790,000 distinct CDR3 sequences, around two thirds being singletons. The specimen was blood. The receptors were sampled from a man aged 25-45 years in good health.

The chain carries TRBV12-3 or TRBV12-4 and TRBJ1-1; 8 nucleotides align to TRBD1. J lost 5 bases, V lost 5 bases, and 7 bases had no gene match. This CDR3 is 14 amino acids long. CDR3 amino acids: CASSLRTGSTEAFF. The CDR3 DNA sequence: TGTGCCAGCAGTCTGAGGACAGGGAGTACTGAAGCTTTCTTT.

V usage is TRBV28 and J usage is TRBJ2-7, with D possibly TRBD1 on 5 matching bases. The CDR3 runs to 13 residues. The V gene lost 11 bases and the J gene lost 2 bases, with 16 bases spanning the gap. Germline V lookup: CDR1 MDHEN, CDR2 SYDVKM. The CDR3 reads CASRAGWAYEQYF. CDR3 nucleotides: TGTGCCTCCCGGGCAGGGTGGGCCTACGAGCAGTACTTC.

The genes are TRBV12-3 or TRBV12-4 and TRBJ2-7, with TRBD1 as a possible D gene (5 bases). Matching the DNA end better, TRBJ2-5 makes the J call doubtful. The CDR3 contains 12 residues. The CDR3 loop is CASRTGQGTQYF. The CDR3 nucleotides read TGTGCCAGCAGGACCGGCCAGGGGACCCAGTACTTC.

V is TRBV24-1 and J is TRBJ2-3; 10 nucleotides agree with TRBD2. The CDR3 has 17 residues. From germline, CDR1 is KGHDR and CDR2 SFDVKD. The V segment lost 4 bases and the J segment 1 base; nucleotides outside the gene matches: 7. This CDR3 is CATSDPHLAGGTDTQYF. CDR3 nucleotides: TGTGCCACCAGTGACCCCCATCTAGCGGGGGGCACAGATACGCAGTATTTT.

J is TRBJ2-1 and V is TRBV7-2; 13 nucleotides line up with TRBD2. The J call is doubtful: the DNA matches TRBJ2-7 better. The CDR3 is made up of 17 amino acids. From germline, CDR1 is SGHTA and CDR2 FQGNSA. The CDR3 sequence is CASSSLITSGGADEQYF. In DNA form, the CDR3 reads TGTGCCAGCAGCTCCCTAATTACTAGCGGGGGGGCTGACGAGCAGTACTTC.

The chain combines TRBV7-9 with TRBJ2-6, with 8 bases matching TRBD1. V lost 3 bases, J lost 2 bases, and 6 bases stayed unmatched. The CDR3 extends over 17 amino acids. CDR1 is SEHNR and CDR2 is FQNEAQ in the germline V gene (reference sequence). This chain's CDR3 is CASSLGQGATGANVLTF. CDR3 coding DNA: TGTGCCAGCAGCTTGGGTCAGGGGGCGACTGGGGCCAACGTCCTGACTTTC.

The chain recombines TRBV4-3 with TRBJ2-2; 11 bases match TRBD2. This CDR3 is 19 amino acids long. Germline loops: CDR1 LGHNA, CDR2 YSLEER. V was clipped by 0 bases and J by 2 bases; unmatched bases: 8. DNA of the CDR3: TGCGCCAGCAGCCAAGATACTAGCGGGGGCCTCATCAACACCGGGGAGCTGTTTTTT. Protein: CASSQDTSGGLINTGELFF.

The chain recombines TRBV29-1 with TRBJ2-3; no firm D call. Germline assignment: CDR1 SQVTM and CDR2 ANQGSEA. This CDR3 spans 12 amino acids. With 6 bases removed from V and 1 base from J, the gap between germline ends came to 8 bases. This chain's CDR3 is CSVPMGTDTQYF. The CDR3 DNA reads TGCAGCGTACCGATGGGCACAGATACGCAGTATTTT.

V gene TRBV6-5 combines with J gene TRBJ2-7; TRBD2 agrees at 9 bases. Looked up from germline, CDR1 is MNHEY and CDR2 is SVGAGI. J lost 7 bases, V lost 4 bases, and 14 bases had no gene match. This CDR3 spans 16 amino acids. The CDR3 DNA reads TGTGCCAGCAGTTCCGACGGAGCGGGGGGCTACAATGAGCAGTACTTC. Translation: CASSSDGAGGYNEQYF.